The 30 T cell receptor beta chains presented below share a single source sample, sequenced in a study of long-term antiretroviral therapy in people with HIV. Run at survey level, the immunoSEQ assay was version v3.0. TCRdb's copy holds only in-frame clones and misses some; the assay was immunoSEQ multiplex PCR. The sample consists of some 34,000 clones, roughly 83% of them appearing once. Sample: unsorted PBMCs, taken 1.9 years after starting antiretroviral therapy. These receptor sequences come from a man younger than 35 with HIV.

The CDR3 here is CASRRRGQDYNSPLHF. CDR3 bases: TGTGCCAGCAGGAGAAGGGGACAGGACTATAATTCACCCCTCCACTTT. The chain joins TRBV6-6 to TRBJ1-6; 8 bases fit TRBD1. V lost 6 bases, J lost 3 bases, and 7 bases stayed unmatched. The CDR3 consists of 16 residues. Germline V gene sequence: CDR1 MNHNY, CDR2 SVGAGI (reference sequence).

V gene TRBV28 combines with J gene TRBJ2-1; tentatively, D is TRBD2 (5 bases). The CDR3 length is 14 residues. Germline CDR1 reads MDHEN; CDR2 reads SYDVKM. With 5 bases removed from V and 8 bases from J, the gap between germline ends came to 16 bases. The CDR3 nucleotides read TGTGCCAGCAGTCCCCTTAGAGGGAGCGATGAGCAGTTCTTC. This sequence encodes CASSPLRGSDEQFF.

The DNA of the CDR3 is TGTGCCAGCAGCCCCCGGGCCAGTGGAAACACCATATATTTT. Translated, it gives CASSPRASGNTIYF. The rearrangement joins TRBV7-9 to TRBJ1-3; the D is unclear. Germline loops: CDR1 SEHNR, CDR2 FQNEAQ (reference sequence). V was cut by 5 bases and J by 3 bases, with 11 bases left in between. The CDR3 runs to 14 residues.

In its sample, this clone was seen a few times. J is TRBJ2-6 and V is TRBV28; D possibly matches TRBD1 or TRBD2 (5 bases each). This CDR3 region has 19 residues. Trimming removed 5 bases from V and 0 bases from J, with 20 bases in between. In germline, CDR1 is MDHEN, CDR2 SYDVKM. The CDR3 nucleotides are TGTGCCAGCAGTGGTAGGAGGAGACAGCCTCCCTCTGGGGCCAACGTCCTGACTTTC. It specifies CASSGRRRQPPSGANVLTF.

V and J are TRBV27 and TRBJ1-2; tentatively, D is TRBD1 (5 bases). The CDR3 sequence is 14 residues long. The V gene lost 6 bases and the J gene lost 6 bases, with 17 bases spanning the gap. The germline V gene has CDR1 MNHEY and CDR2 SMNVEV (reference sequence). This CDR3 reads CASRTTGTPDGYTF. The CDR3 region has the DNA TGTGCCAGCAGGACTACCGGGACTCCGGATGGCTACACCTTC.

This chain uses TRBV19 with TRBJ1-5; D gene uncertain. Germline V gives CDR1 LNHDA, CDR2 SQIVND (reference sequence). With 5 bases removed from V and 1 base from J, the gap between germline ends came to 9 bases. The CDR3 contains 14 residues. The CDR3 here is CASSPGTSNQPQHF. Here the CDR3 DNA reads TGTGCCAGTAGTCCAGGAACGAGCAATCAGCCCCAGCATTTT.

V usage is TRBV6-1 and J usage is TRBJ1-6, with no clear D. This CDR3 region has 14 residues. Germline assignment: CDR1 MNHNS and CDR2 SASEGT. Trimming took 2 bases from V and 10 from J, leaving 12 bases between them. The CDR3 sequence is CASSESRLASPLHF. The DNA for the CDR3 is TGTGCCAGCAGTGAAAGTAGGCTGGCGTCACCCCTCCACTTT.

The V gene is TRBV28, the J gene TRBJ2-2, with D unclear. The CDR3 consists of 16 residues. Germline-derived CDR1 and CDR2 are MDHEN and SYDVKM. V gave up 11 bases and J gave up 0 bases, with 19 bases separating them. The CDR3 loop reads CAAAPVWVANTGELFF. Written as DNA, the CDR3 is TGTGCCGCTGCCCCGGTTTGGGTCGCGAACACCGGGGAGCTGTTTTTT. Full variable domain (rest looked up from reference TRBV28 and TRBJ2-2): DVKVTQSSRYLVKRTGEKVFLECVQDMDHENMFWYRQDPGLGLRLIYFSYDVKMKEKGDIPEGYSVSREKKERFSLILESASTNQTSMYLCAAAPVWVANTGELFFGEGSRLTVL.

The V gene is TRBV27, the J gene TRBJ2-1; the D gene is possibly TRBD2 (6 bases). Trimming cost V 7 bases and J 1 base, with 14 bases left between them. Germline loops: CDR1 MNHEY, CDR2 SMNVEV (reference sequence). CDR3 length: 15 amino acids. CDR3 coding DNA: TGTGCCAGCACCCGCGGGATAGGTTCCTACAATGAGCAGTTCTTC. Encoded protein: CASTRGIGSYNEQFF.

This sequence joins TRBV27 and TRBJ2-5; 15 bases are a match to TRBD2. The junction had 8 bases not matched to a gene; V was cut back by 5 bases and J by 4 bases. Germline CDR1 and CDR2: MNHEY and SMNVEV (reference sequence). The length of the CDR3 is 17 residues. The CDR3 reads CASSPGLAGGGPETQYF. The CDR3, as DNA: TGTGCCAGCAGTCCGGGACTAGCGGGGGGAGGTCCAGAGACCCAGTACTTC.

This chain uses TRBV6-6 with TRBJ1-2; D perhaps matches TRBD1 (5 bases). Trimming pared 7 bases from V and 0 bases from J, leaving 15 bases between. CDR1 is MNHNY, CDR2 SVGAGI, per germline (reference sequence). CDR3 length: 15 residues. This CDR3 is CASTPGGGANYGYTF. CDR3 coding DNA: TGTGCCAGCACCCCCGGGGGAGGGGCTAACTATGGCTACACCTTC.

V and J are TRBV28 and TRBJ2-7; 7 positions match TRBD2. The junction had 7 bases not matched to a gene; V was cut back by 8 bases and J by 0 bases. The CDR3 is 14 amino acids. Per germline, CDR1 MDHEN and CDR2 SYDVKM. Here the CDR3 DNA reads TGTGCCAGCGGAACTAGCGAGACCTCCTACGAGCAGTACTTC. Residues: CASGTSETSYEQYF.

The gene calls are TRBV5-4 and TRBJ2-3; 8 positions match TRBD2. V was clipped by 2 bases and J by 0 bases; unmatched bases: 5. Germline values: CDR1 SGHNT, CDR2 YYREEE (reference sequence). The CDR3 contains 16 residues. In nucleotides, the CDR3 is TGTGCCAGCAGCTTAGCGGGGGCCCTAAGCACAGATACGCAGTATTTT. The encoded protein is CASSLAGALSTDTQYF.

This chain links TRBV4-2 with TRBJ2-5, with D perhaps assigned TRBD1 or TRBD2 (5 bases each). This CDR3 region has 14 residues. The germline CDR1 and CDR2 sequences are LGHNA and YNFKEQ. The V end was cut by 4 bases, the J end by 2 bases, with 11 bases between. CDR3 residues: CASSPAGAQETQYF. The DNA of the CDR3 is TGTGCCAGCAGCCCCGCCGGGGCTCAAGAGACCCAGTACTTC.

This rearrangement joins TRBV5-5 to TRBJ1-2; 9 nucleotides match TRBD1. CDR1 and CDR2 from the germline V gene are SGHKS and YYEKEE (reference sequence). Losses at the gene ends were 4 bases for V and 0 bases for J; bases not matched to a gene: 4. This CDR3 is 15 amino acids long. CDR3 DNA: TGTGCCAGCAGCCAAGGGACAGGGACTAACTATGGCTACACCTTC. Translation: CASSQGTGTNYGYTF.

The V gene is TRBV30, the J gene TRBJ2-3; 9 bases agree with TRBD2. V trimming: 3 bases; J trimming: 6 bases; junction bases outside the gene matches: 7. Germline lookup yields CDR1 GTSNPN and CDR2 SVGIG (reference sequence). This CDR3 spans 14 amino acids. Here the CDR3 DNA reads TGTGCCTGGAGGGGACTAGCCCCCAGGGATACGCAGTATTTT. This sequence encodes CAWRGLAPRDTQYF.

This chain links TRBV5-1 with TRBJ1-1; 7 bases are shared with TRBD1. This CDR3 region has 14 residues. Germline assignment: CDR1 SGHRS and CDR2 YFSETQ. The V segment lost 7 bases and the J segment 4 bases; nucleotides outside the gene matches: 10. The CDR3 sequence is CASLRTGGSTEAFF. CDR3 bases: TGCGCCAGCTTACGGACAGGTGGTTCCACTGAAGCTTTCTTT.

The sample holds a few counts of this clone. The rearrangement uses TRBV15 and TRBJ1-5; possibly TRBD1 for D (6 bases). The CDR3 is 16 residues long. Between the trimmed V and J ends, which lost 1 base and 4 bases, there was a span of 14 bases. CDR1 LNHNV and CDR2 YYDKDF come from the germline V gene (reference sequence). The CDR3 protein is CATSRGGRGRNQPQHF. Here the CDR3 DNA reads TGTGCCACCAGCAGAGGGGGCAGGGGAAGAAATCAGCCCCAGCATTTT.

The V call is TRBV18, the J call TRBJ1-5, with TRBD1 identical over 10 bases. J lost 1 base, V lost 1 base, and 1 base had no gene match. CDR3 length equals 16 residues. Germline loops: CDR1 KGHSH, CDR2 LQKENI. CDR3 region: CASSPRQGASNQPQHF. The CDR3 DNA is TGTGCCAGCTCACCACGACAGGGGGCGAGCAATCAGCCCCAGCATTTT.

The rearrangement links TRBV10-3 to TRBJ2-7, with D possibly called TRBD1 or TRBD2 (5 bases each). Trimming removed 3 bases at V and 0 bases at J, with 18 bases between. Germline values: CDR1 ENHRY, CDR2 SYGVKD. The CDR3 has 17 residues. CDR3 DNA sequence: TGTGCCATCAGTGATCCTTGGGACCGCGGTTACTCCTACGAGCAGTACTTC. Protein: CAISDPWDRGYSYEQYF.

Here the CDR3 reads CASSLEPGHVFF. In nucleotides, the CDR3 is TGTGCCAGCAGCTTAGAACCGGGACACGTGTTTTTT. The chain combines TRBV11-1 with TRBJ1-4; weak D call: TRBD1 (6 bases). Germline CDR1 and CDR2: SGHAT and FQDESV (reference sequence). V shed 1 base and J shed 15 bases, with 12 bases lying between them. The CDR3 spans 12 residues.

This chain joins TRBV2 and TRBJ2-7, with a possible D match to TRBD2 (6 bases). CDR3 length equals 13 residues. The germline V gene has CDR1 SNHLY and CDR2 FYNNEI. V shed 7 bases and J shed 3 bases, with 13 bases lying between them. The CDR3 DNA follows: TGTGCCAGCACCCCGGGACTCGTCTACGAGCAGTACTTC. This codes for CASTPGLVYEQYF.

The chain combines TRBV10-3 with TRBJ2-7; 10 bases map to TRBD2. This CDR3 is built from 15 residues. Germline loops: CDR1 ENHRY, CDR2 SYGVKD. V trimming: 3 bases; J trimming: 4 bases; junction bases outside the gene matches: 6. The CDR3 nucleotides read TGTGCCATCAGTGATCTATCTAGCGGGGGTTACGAGCAGTACTTC. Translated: CAISDLSSGGYEQYF.

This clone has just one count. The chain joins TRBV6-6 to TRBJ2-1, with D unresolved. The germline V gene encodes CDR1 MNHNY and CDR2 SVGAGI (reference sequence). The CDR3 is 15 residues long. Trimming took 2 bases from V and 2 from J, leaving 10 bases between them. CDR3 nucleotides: TGTGCCAGCAGTTACACCCTGGACCCCTACAATGAGCAGTTCTTC. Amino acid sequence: CASSYTLDPYNEQFF.

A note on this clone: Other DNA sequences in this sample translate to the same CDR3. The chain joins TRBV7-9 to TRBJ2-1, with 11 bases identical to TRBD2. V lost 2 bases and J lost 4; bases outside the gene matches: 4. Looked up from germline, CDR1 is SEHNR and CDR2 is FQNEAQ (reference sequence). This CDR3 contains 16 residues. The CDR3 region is CASSLSLAGAYNEQFF. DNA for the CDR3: TGTGCCAGCAGCTTATCACTAGCGGGGGCGTACAATGAGCAGTTCTTC.

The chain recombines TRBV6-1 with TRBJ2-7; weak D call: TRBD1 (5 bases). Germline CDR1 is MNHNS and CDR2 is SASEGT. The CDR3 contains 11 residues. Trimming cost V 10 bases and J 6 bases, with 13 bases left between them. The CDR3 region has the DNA TGTGCCACCCAACAGGTTTCCGAGCAGTACGTC. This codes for CATQQVSEQYV.

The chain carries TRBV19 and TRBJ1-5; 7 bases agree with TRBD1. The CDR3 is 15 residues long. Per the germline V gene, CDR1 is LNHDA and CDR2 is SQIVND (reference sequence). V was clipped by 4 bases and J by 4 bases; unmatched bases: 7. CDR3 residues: CASSNAGTENQPQHF. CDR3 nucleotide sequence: TGTGCCAGTAGTAATGCGGGGACAGAAAATCAGCCCCAGCATTTT. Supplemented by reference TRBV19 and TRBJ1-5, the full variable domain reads DGGITQSPKYLFRKEGQNVTLSCEQNLNHDAMYWYRQDPGQGLRLIYYSQIVNDFQKGDIAEGYSVSREKKESFPLTVTSAQKNPTAFYLCASSNAGTENQPQHFGDGTRLSIL.

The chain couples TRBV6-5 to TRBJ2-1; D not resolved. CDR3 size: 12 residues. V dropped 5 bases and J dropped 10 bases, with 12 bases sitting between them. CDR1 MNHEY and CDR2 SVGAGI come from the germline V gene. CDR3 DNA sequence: TGTGCCAGCAGTCGCAATGTGGGGGAGCAGTTCTTC. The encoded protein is CASSRNVGEQFF.

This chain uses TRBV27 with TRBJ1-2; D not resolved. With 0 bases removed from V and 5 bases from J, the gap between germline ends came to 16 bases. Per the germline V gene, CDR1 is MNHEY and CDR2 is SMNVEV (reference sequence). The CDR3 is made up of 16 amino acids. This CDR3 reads CASSLSPLMSSYGYTF. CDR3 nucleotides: TGTGCCAGCAGTTTATCCCCACTCATGTCCTCGTATGGCTACACCTTC.

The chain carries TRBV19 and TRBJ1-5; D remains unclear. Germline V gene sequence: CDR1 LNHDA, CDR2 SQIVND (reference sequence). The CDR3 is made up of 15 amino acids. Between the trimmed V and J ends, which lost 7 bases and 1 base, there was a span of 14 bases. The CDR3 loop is CASTSLSGSNQPQHF. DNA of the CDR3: TGTGCCAGTACGAGCTTATCGGGGAGCAATCAGCCCCAGCATTTT.